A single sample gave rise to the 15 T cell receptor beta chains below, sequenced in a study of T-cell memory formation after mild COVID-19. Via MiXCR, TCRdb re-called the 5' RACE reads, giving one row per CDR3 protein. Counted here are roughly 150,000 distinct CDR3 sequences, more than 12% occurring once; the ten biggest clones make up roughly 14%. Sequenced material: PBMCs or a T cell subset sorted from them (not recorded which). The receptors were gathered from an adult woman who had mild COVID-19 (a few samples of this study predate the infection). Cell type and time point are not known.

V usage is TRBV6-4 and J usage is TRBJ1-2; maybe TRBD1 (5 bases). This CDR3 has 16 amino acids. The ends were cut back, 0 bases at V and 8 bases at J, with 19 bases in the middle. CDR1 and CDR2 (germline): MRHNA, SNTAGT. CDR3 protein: CASSDSPGTPEEGYTF. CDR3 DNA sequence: TGTGCCAGCAGTGACTCCCCCGGGACCCCCGAGGAAGGCTACACCTTC.

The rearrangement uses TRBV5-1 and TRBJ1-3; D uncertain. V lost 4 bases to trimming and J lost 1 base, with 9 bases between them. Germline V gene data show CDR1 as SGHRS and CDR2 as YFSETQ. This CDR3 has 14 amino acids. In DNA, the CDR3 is TGCGCCAGCAGCGGCGGGAGATCTGGAAACACCATATATTTT. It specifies CASSGGRSGNTIYF.

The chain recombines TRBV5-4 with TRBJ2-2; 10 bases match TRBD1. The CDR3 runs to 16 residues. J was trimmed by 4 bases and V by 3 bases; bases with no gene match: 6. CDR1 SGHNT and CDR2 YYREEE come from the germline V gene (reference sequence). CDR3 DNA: TGTGCCAGCAGCTCCGGGACAGGGGTGTTCACCGGGGAGCTGTTTTTT. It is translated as CASSSGTGVFTGELFF. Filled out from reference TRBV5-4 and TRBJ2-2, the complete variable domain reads ETGVTQSPTHLIKTRGQQVTLRCSSQSGHNTVSWYQQALGQGPQFIFQYYREEENGRGNFPPRFSGLQFPNYSSELNVNALELDDSALYLCASSSGTGVFTGELFFGEGSRLTVL.

The CDR3 here is CASSPFLRPTSTDTQYF. CDR3 bases: TGTGCCAGCAGCCCGTTTCTCCGGCCAACTAGCACAGATACGCAGTATTTT. This chain uses TRBV11-2 with TRBJ2-3; D call uncertain. V shed 5 bases and J shed 0 bases, with 18 bases lying between them. Germline V gene data show CDR1 as SGHAT and CDR2 as FQNNGV. The CDR3 is 17 amino acids.

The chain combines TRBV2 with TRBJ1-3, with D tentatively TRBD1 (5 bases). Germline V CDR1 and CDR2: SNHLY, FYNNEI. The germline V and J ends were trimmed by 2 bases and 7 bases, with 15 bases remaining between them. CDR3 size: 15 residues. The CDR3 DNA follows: TGTGCCAGCAGTGAAAACCGGGGCGGGACGAACACCATATATTTT. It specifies CASSENRGGTNTIYF.

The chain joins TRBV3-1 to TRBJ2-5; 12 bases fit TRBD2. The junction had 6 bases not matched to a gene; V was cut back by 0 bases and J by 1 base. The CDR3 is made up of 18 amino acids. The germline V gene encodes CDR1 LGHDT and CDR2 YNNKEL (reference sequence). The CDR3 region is CASSQDGTSGFAQETQYF. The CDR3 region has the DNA TGTGCCAGCAGCCAAGACGGGACTAGCGGGTTCGCCCAAGAGACCCAGTACTTC.

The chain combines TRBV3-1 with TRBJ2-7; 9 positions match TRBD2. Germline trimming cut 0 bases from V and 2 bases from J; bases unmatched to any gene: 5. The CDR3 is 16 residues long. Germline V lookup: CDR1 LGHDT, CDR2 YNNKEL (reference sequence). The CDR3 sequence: CASSQDIGTSTYEQYF. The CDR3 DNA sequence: TGTGCCAGCAGCCAAGATATAGGGACTAGCACCTACGAGCAGTACTTC.

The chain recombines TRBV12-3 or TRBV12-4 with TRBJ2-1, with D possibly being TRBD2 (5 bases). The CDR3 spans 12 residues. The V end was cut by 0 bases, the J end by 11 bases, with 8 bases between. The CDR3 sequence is CASSLARRKQFF. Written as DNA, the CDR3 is TGTGCCAGCAGTTTAGCCAGGAGGAAGCAGTTCTTC.

The CDR3 region has the DNA TGTGCCAGCAGCGGATCCACAGGGGGCCAGACCGGGGAGCTGTTTTTT. This translates into CASSGSTGGQTGELFF. The V call is TRBV9, the J call TRBJ2-2, with TRBD1 identical over 9 bases. This CDR3 spans 16 amino acids. The V segment lost 3 bases and the J segment 5 bases; nucleotides outside the gene matches: 8. Per the germline V gene, CDR1 is SGDLS and CDR2 is YYNGEE.

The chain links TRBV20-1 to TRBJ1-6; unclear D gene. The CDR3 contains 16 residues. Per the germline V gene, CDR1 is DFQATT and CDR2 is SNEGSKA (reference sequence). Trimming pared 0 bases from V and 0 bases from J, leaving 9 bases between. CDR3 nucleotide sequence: TGCAGTGCTAGAGATGCGGCTAGCTCCTATAATTCACCCCTCCACTTT. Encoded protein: CSARDAASSYNSPLHF.

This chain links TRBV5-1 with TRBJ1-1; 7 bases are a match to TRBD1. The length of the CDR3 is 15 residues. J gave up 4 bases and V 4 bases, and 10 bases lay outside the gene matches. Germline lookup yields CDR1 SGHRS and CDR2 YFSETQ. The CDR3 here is CASSAVTGAATEAFF. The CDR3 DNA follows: TGCGCCAGCAGCGCAGTCACAGGGGCTGCCACTGAAGCTTTCTTT.

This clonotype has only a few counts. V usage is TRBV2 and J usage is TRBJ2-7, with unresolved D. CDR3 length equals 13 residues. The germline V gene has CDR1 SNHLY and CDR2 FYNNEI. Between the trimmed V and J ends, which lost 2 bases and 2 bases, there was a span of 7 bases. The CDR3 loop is CASSENRAYEQYF. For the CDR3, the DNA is TGTGCCAGCAGTGAAAATAGGGCCTACGAGCAGTACTTC.

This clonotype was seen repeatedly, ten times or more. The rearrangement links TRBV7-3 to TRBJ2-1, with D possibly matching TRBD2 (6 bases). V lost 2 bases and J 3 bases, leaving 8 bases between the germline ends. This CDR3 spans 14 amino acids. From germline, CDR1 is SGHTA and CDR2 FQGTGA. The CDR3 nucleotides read TGTGCCAGCAGCTTATCGGGGGTCTACAATGAGCAGTTCTTC. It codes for CASSLSGVYNEQFF.

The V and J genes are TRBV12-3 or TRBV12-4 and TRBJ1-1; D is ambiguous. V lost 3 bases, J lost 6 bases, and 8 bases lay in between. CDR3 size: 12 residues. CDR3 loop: CASSLRAAEAFF. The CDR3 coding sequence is TGTGCCAGCAGTTTGCGGGCAGCTGAAGCTTTCTTT.

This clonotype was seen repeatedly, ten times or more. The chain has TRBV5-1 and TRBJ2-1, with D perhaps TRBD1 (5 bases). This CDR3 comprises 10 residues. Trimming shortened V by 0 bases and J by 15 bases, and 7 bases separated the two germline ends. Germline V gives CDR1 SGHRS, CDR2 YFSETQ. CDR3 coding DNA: TGCGCCAGCAGCTTGGGGGGCTGGTTCTTC. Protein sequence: CASSLGGWFF.